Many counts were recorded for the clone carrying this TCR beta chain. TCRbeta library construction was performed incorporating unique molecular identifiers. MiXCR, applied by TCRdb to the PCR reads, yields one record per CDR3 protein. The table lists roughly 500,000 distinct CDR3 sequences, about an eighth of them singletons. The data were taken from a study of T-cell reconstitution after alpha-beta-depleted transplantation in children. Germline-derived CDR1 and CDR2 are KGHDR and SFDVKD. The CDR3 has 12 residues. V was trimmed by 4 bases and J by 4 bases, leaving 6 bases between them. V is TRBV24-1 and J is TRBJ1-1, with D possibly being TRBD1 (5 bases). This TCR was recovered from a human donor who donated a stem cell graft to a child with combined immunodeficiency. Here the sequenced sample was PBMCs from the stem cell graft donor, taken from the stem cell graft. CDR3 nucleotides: TGTGCCACCAGTGAGGGGGGCACTGAAGCTTTCTTT. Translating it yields CATSEGGTEAFF.